The TCR beta chain described here comes from a study of blood T cell repertoires in COVID-19. Study overall: Acute-phase and convalescent COVID-19 samples originated in the United States, Italy and Spain. Sources were T cells, B-cell-depleted T cells, or PBMCs; the material itself was cDNA or gDNA.

The V and J ends lost 6 bases and 7 bases, in that order; junction bases with no gene match: 9. There are 15 residues in the CDR3. Per germline, CDR1 MGHRA and CDR2 YSYEKL. In the original processing: Reference gene primers were amplified, and this amplification served to estimate nucleated cell counts. Libraries were prepared by immunoSEQ multiplex PCR; TCRdb keeps only in-frame clonotypes and omits some of them. The DNA was the basis for D and trimming; V, J and clone size are from that table. The repertoire holds over 150,000 clones, roughly 92% seen once, with 0.6% to 0.9% in the top ten. The sequence derives from a young man with COVID-19, enrolled during active disease. V usage is TRBV4-1 and J usage is TRBJ2-2; TRBD2 agrees at 9 bases. Material: peripheral blood. DNA for the CDR3: TGCGCCAGCAGTCTGCTGGCGGGGGGGGTCGGGGAGCTGTTTTTT. Protein product: CASSLLAGGVGELFF.